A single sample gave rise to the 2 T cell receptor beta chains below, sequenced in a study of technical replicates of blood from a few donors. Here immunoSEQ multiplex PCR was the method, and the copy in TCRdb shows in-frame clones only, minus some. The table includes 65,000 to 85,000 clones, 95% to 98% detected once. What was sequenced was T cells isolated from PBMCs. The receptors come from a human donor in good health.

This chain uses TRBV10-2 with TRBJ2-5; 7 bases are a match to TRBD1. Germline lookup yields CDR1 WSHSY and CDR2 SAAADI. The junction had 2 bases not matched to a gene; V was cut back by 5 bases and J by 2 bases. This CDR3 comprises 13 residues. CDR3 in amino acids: CASSLRGQETQYF. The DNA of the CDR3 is TGCGCCAGCAGTCTCAGGGGGCAAGAGACCCAGTACTTC.

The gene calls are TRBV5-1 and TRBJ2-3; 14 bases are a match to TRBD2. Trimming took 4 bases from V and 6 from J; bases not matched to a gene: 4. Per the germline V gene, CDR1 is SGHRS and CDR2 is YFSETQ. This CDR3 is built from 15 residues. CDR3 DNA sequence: TGCGCCAGCAGCCCGGGACTAGCGGGAGCTGATACGCAGTATTTT. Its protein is CASSPGLAGADTQYF.